A single TCR beta chain is shown here with its context. The target antigen is unknown. The data were obtained in a study of PD-L1 blockade in urothelial cancer. In the study overall: Patients initiated atezolizumab in about 2014 at 1,200 mg intravenously every 3 weeks. Between 0 and 3 chemotherapy regimens preceded treatment for each patient. T cell content in blood samples showed a median of about 150,000.

The CDR3 covers 15 residues. V lost 8 bases and J lost 5; bases outside the gene matches: 11. Germline values: CDR1 MGHDK, CDR2 SYGVNS. The method was immunoSEQ multiplex PCR; TCRdb's version includes in-frame clones alone and lacks a portion of them. The sample holds about 84,000 clones; 82% are singletons and the top ten take more than 8%. Regarding the study as a whole: At 3 weeks on treatment, tumor-associated clones expanded more with durable benefit.

V usage is TRBV25-1 and J usage is TRBJ1-5; 8 bases map to TRBD1. The sequence derives from a man aged 65-85 years with urothelial cancer. The specimen was PBMCs, collected around atezolizumab (anti-PD-L1) treatment. CDR3 amino acids: CASAETGVLDQPQHF. DNA for the CDR3: TGTGCCAGCGCCGAGACAGGGGTGCTAGATCAGCCCCAGCATTTT.